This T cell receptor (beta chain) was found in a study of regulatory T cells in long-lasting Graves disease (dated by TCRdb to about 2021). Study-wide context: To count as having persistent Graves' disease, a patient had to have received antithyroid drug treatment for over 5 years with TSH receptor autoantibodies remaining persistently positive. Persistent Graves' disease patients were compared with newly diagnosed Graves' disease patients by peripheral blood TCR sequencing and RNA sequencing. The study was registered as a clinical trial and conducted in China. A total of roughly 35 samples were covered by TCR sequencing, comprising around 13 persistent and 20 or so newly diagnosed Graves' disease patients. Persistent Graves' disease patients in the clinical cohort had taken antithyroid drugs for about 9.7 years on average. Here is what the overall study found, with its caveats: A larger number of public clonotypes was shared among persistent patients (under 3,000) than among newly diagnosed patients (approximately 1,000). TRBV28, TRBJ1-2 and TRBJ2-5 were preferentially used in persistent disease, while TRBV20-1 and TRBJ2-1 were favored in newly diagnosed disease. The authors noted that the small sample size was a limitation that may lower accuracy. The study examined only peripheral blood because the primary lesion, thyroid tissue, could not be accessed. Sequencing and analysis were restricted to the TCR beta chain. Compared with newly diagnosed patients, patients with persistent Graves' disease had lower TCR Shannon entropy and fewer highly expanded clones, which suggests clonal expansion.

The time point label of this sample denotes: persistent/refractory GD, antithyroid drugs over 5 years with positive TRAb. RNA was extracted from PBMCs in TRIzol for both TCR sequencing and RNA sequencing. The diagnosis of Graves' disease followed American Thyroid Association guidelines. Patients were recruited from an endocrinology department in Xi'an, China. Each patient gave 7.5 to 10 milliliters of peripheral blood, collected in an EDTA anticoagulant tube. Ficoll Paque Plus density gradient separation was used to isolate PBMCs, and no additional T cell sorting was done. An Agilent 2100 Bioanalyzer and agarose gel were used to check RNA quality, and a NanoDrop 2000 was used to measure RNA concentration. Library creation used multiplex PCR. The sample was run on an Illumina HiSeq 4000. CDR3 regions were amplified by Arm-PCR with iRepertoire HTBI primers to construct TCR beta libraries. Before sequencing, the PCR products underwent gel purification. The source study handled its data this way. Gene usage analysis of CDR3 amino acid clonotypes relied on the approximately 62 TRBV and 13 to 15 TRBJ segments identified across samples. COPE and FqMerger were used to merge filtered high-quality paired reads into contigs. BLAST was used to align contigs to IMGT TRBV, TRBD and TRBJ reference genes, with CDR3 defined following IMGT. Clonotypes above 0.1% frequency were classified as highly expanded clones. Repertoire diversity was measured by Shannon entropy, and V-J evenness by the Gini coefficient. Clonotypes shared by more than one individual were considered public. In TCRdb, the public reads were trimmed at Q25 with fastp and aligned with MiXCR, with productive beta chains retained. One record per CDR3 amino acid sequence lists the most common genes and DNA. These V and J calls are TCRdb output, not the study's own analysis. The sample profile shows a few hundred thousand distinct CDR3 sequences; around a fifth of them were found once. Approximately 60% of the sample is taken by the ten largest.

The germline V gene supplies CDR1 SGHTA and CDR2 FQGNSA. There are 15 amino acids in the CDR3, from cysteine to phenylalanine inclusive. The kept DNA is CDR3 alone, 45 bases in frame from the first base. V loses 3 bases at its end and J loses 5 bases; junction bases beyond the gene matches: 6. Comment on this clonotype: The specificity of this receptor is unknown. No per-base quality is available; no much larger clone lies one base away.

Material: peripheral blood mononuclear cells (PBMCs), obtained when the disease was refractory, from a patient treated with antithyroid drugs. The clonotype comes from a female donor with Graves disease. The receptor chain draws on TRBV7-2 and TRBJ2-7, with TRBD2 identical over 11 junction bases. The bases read TGTGCCAGCAGCTTGGGACTAGCGGAGACGCACGAGCAGTACTTC. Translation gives CASSLGLAETHEQYF.